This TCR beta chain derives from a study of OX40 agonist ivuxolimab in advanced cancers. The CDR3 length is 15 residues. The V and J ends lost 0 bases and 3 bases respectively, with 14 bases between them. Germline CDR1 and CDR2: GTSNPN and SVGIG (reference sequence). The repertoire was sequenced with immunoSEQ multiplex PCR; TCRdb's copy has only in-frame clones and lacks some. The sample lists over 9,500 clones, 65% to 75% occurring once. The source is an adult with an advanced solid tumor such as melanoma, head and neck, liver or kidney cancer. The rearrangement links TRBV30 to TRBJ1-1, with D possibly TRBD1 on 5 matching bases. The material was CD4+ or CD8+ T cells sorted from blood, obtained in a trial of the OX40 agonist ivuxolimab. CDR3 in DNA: TGTGCCTGGAGTGTACTATTGGGACTGGACACTGAAGCTTTCTTT. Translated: CAWSVLLGLDTEAFF.